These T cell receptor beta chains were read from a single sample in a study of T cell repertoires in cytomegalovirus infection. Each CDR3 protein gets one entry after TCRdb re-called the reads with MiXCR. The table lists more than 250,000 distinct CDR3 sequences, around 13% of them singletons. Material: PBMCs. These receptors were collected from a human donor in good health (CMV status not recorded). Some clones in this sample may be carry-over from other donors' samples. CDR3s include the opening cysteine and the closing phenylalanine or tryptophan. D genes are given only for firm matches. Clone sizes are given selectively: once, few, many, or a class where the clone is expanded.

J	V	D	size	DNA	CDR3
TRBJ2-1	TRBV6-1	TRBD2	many	TGTGCCAGCGGGGGACTAGCGGGAAATCGTGGGTACAATGAGCAGTTCTTC	CASGGLAGNRGYNEQFF
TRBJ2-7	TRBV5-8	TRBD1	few	TGTGCCAGCAGGAGCTTCAGACAGGGAAACGAGCAGTACTTC	CASRSFRQGNEQYF
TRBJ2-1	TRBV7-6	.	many	TGTGCCAGCAGCTTAGCCTCACACAATGAGCAGTTCTTC	CASSLASHNEQFF
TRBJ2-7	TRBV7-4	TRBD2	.	TGTGCCAGCGTCTTGGGCGGGGGATACGAGCAGTACTTC	CASVLGGGYEQYF
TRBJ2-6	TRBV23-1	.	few	TGCGCCTCCCGGGGGGCGCTCGGGGCCAACGTCCTGACTTTC	CASRGALGANVLTF
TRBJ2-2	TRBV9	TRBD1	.	TGTGCCAGCAGCGTAGAGGGCGACAGGGAACACGGGGAGCTGTTTTTT	CASSVEGDREHGELFF
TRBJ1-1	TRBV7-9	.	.	TGTGCCAGCAGCTTAGATCTAAGGAACACTGAAGCTTTCTTT	CASSLDLRNTEAFF
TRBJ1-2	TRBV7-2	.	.	TGTGCCAGCAGCTTAGGGGCCCTCTATGGCTACACCTTC	CASSLGALYGYTF
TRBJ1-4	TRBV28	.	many	TGTGCCAGCAGTTCCTCATGGGGAGGAGAAAAACTGTTTTTT	CASSSSWGGEKLFF
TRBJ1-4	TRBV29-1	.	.	TGCAGCGTGGGACGGCCAAGGGAAAAACTGTTTTTT	CSVGRPREKLFF
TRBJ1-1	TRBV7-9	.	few	TGTGCCAGCAGGGGTATGGGACACAAGAACACTGAAGCTTTCTTT	CASRGMGHKNTEAFF
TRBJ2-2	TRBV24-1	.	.	TGTGCCACCAGTGATCCGCGACAGAACACCGGGGAGCTGTTTTTT	CATSDPRQNTGELFF
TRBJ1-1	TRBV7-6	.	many	TGTGCCAGCAGCCTGGATATGATGGCCTCGGGAACTGAAGCTTTCTTT	CASSLDMMASGTEAFF
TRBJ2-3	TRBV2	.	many	TGTGCCAGCAGAGACCGGGTTTCAAGCACAGATACGCAGTATTTT	CASRDRVSSTDTQYF
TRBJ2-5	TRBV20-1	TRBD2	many	TGCAGTGCTAGAGATTACGTTAGCGGGGAAGGGTTAAGAGAGACCCAGTACTTC	CSARDYVSGEGLRETQYF
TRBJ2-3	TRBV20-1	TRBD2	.	TGCAGTGCTAGAGCAGCGGGGGCTCAAGCTCTAAGCACAGATACGCAGTATTTT	CSARAAGAQALSTDTQYF
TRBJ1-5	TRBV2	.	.	TGTGCCAGCAGTGATGAGCAGTTAGGGCAGCCCCAGCATTTT	CASSDEQLGQPQHF
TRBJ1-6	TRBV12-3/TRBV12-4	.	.	TGTGCCAGCAGTTTGAAGGACAGACCAAATTCACCCCTCCACTTT	CASSLKDRPNSPLHF
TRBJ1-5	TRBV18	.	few	TGTGCCAGCTCACCACTCGCCAGGGGTAATCAGCCCCAGCATTTT	CASSPLARGNQPQHF
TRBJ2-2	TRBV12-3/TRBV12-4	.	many	TGTGCCAGTCTAGGGCGAGTTGGGGAGCTGTTTTTT	CASLGRVGELFF
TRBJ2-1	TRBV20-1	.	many	TGCAGTGCTAGAGAGGGGGCGAGCTCCTACAATGAGCAGTTCTTC	CSAREGASSYNEQFF
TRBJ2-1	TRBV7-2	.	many	TGTGCCAGCAGCTTAGTGACGGGGGCGTCCTACAATGAGCAGTTCTTC	CASSLVTGASYNEQFF
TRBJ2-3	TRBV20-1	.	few	TGCAGTGCGGGCAGGGGGGAAGAAGATACGCAGTATTTT	CSAGRGEEDTQYF
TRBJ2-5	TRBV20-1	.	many	TGCAGTGGACGAGCGGCCGCCCAAGAGACCCAGTACTTC	CSGRAAAQETQYF
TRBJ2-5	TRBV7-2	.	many	TGTGCCAGCAGCTTATTCACCGGAGCGGAGACCCAGTACTTC	CASSLFTGAETQYF
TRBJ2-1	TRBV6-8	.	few	TGTGCCAGCAGTAACCCTTACAATGAGCAGTTCTTC	CASSNPYNEQFF
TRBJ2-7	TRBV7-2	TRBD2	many	TGTGCCAGCAGCTTAGGGTCTAGCGGGAGGGCCGGGTACGAGCAGTACTTC	CASSLGSSGRAGYEQYF
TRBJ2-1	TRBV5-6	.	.	TGTGCCAGCAGCTCCCGTCCGGGGTCCCACAATGAGCAGTTCTTC	CASSSRPGSHNEQFF
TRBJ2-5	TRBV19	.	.	TGTGCCAGTAGTATAGATGGGGGAACCGAGACCCAGTACTTC	CASSIDGGTETQYF
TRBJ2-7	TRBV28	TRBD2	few	TGTGCCAGCAGTTTAGGGACTAGCGGATGGTACGAGCAGTACTTC	CASSLGTSGWYEQYF
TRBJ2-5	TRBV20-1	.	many	TGCAGTGCTAGAGATCGTGCGGGCAAGGTCGAGACCCAGTACTTC	CSARDRAGKVETQYF
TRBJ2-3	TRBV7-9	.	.	TGTGCCAGCAGCTCGACCCGGTTGGAGGGCGCGAGCACAGATACGCAGTATTTT	CASSSTRLEGASTDTQYF
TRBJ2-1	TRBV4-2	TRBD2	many	TGTGCCAGCAGCCACGCAACTAGCGGGACCTACAATGAGCAGTTCTTC	CASSHATSGTYNEQFF
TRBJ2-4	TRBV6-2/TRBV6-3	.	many	TGTGCCAGCAGTTACCCGGAGGCCGGAGGATCAAACATTCAGTACTTC	CASSYPEAGGSNIQYF
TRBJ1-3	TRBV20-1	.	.	TGCAGTGCTAGGAGATCGGACTCTGGAAACACCATATATTTT	CSARRSDSGNTIYF
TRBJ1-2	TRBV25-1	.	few	TGTGCCAGCAGTGGCCTCAGCTATGGCTACACCTTC	CASSGLSYGYTF
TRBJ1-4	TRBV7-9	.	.	TGTGCCAGCAGCTCGACAGGAGCTTCTGAAAAACTGTTTTTT	CASSSTGASEKLFF
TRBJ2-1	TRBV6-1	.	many	TGTGCCAGCAGTGAAGCGAAGTTCCGGGGGAATGAGCAGTTCTTC	CASSEAKFRGNEQFF
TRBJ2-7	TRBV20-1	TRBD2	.	TGCAGTGCTAGAGCTGGGGGACTACCATACGAGCAGTACTTC	CSARAGGLPYEQYF
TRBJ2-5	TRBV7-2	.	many	TGTGCCAGCAGGGAGACAGGAGTCGAGACCCAGTACTTC	CASRETGVETQYF
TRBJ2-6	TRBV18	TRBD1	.	TGTGCCAGCTCACCACTAGGGGGCCTTGGGGCCAACGTCCTGACTTTC	CASSPLGGLGANVLTF
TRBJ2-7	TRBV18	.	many	TGTGCCAGCTCACCGGACCTCGGCTCCTACGAGCAGTACTTC	CASSPDLGSYEQYF